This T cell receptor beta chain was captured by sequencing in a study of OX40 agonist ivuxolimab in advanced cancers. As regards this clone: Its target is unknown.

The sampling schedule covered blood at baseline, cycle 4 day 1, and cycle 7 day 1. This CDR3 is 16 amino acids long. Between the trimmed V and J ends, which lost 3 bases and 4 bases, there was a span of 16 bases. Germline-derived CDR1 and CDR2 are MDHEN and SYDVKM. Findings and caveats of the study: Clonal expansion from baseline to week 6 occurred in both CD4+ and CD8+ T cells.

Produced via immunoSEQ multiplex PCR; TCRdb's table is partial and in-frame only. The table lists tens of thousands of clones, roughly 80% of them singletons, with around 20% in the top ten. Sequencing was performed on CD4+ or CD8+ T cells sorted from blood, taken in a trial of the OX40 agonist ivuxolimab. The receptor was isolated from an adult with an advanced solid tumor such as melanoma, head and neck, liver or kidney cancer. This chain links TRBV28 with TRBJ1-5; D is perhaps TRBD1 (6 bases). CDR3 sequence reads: CASSFPTGTPNQPQHF. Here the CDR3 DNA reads TGTGCCAGCAGTTTCCCCACAGGGACCCCTAATCAGCCCCAGCATTTT.